This TCR beta chain was profiled in a study of response to subunit inactivated influenza vaccine. Broader study findings: Only a handful of new T cells, the authors suggested, are recruited with each seasonal influenza vaccination.

TCRdb re-analysed the RT-PCR reads in MiXCR, keeping a single row per CDR3 protein. This table holds hundreds of thousands of distinct CDR3 sequences, 12% found once. CDR3 size: 14 residues. Deletions cut 1 base from V and 5 bases from J, with 11 bases between. CDR1 and CDR2 (germline): MDHEN, SYDVKM. This clonotype was counted many times. Its target is not known. This rearrangement joins TRBV28 to TRBJ1-2, with no clear D. The source was PBMCs from blood, collected on the day of vaccination. This sequence originates from a man over 45 who received an inactivated influenza vaccine. CDR3 residues: CASSLSAGSYGYTF. The CDR3 bases are TGTGCCAGCAGTTTATCAGCAGGCTCATATGGCTACACCTTC.